The 19 T cell receptor beta chains below come from one sample, sequenced in a study of a mutant IDH1 vaccine in newly diagnosed glioma. Data came from immunoSEQ multiplex PCR; TCRdb stores just in-frame clones and leaves some out. This table has 20,000 to 25,000 clones, about four fifths appearing once. As for time point: week 23, last vaccination. Mutant IDH1 20-mer peptide, at 300 ug, made up each vaccine dose, with topical imiquimod. For these TCRs, the target antigens are not known. The sample here was PBMCs, taken from a glioma patient whose treatment included an IDH1 peptide vaccine. These receptors all come from a man aged 30-40 years with glioma.

The chain couples TRBV5-4 to TRBJ2-1, with 8 bases matching TRBD2. The germline CDR1 and CDR2 sequences are SGHNT and YYREEE (reference sequence). The CDR3 totals 17 residues. J was trimmed by 4 bases and V by 7 bases; bases with no gene match: 16. The CDR3 DNA reads TGTGCCAGCCGGGGGGGGTTGTCTGGGGGCTCGTACAATGAGCAGTTCTTC. Amino acids: CASRGGLSGGSYNEQFF.

This clone has a handful of counts. The chain couples TRBV9 to TRBJ2-2; D is undetermined. Per the germline V gene, CDR1 is SGDLS and CDR2 is YYNGEE. V was pared by 3 bases and J by 7 bases, with 10 bases between. CDR3 length: 13 amino acids. As DNA, the CDR3 is TGTGCCAGCAGCGCCGGATCAGGCGGGGAGCTGTTTTTT. It yields the protein CASSAGSGGELFF. The entire variable domain, with the rest obtained from reference TRBV9 and TRBJ2-2, is as follows: DSGVTQTPKHLITATGQRVTLRCSPRSGDLSVYWYQQSLDQGLQFLIQYYNGEERAKGNILERFSAQQFPDLHSELNLSSLELGDSALYFCASSAGSGGELFFGEGSRLTVL.

V usage is TRBV6-5 and J usage is TRBJ2-6; no clear D. V was clipped by 6 bases and J by 7 bases, with 10 bases between them. Germline CDR1 and CDR2: MNHEY and SVGAGI. CDR3 size: 13 residues. CDR3 sequence: CASRTFGANVLTF. DNA for the CDR3: TGTGCCAGCAGGACCTTCGGCGCCAACGTCCTGACTTTC.

The CDR3 DNA follows: TGTGCCAGCAGCCGACAGGCTATGAATAATCAGCCCCAGCATTTT. This encodes CASSRQAMNNQPQHF. V usage is TRBV6-5 and J usage is TRBJ1-5, with D maybe TRBD1 (6 bases). This CDR3 region has 15 residues. V lost 6 bases and J lost 4, with 16 bases in between. Germline CDR1 MNHEY, CDR2 SVGAGI.

The chain joins TRBV12-5 to TRBJ2-3, with 12 bases fitting TRBD2. CDR3 length: 16 residues. J lost 6 bases, V lost 4 bases, and 8 bases had no gene match. Germline CDR1 reads LGHNT; CDR2 reads FRNRAP. The CDR3 nucleotides are TGTGCTAGTGGTTCGGCCTCTAGCGGGAGGGGTGATACGCAGTATTTT. It translates to CASGSASSGRGDTQYF.

The chain joins TRBV5-4 to TRBJ2-5; the D is unclear. Trimming removed 5 bases from V and 1 base from J, with 9 bases in between. Germline V gives CDR1 SGHNT, CDR2 YYREEE (reference sequence). The CDR3 covers 13 residues. CDR3 DNA sequence: TGTGCCAGCAGGGCATCGCCCCAAGAGACCCAGTACTTC. This codes for CASRASPQETQYF.

The chain combines TRBV30 with TRBJ1-1; D gene unclear. CDR1 GTSNPN and CDR2 SVGIG come from the germline V gene (reference sequence). The CDR3 is 13 amino acids. Between the trimmed V and J ends, which lost 4 bases and 4 bases, there was a span of 13 bases. CDR3 region: CAWIGDLTTEAFF. The CDR3 nucleotides are TGTGCCTGGATAGGAGACTTGACCACTGAAGCTTTCTTT. The full variable domain, completed using reference TRBV30 and TRBJ1-1, is SQTIHQWPATLVQPVGSPLSLECTVEGTSNPNLYWYRQAAGRGLQLLFYSVGIGQISSEVPQNLSASRPQDRQFILSSKKLLLSDSGFYLCAWIGDLTTEAFFGQGTRLTVV.

The rearrangement uses TRBV9 and TRBJ1-4; 8 bases are shared with TRBD1. This CDR3 spans 17 amino acids. V shed 4 bases and J 4 bases; nucleotides not matched to a gene: 12. Per germline, CDR1 SGDLS and CDR2 YYNGEE. CDR3: CASSQAGQEIFNEKLFF. DNA of the CDR3: TGTGCCAGCAGCCAAGCGGGACAGGAGATTTTTAATGAAAAACTGTTTTTT.

This chain connects TRBV19 to TRBJ2-5; 9 nucleotides match TRBD2. V was pared by 4 bases and J by 9 bases, with 9 bases of the junction left unmatched. Germline lookup yields CDR1 LNHDA and CDR2 SQIVND (reference sequence). This CDR3 spans 14 amino acids. CDR3 sequence (DNA): TGTGCCAGTAGTACAACCTCTAGCGGGGCCTCCCAGTACTTC. It codes for CASSTTSSGASQYF.

The V call is TRBV7-2, the J call TRBJ1-1; D perhaps matches TRBD1 (5 bases). The V and J ends lost 1 base and 0 bases respectively, with 9 bases between them. The CDR3 runs 15 residues. The germline gives CDR1 SGHTA, CDR2 FQGNSA. The CDR3 sequence is CASSLGGRMNTEAFF. The CDR3 DNA reads TGTGCCAGCAGCTTAGGGGGCAGGATGAACACTGAAGCTTTCTTT.

The J gene is TRBJ2-1, the V gene TRBV30; TRBD2 aligns across 9 bases. Trimming took 3 bases from V and 4 from J; bases not matched to a gene: 4. The germline gives CDR1 GTSNPN, CDR2 SVGIG (reference sequence). The CDR3 has 14 amino acids. The CDR3 DNA follows: TGTGCCTGGAGGCCTAGCGGGGCGTACAATGAGCAGTTCTTC. It specifies CAWRPSGAYNEQFF.

The chain recombines TRBV7-2 with TRBJ2-5; possible D gene TRBD2, 5 bases. Germline-derived CDR1 and CDR2 are SGHTA and FQGNSA. V lost 1 base and J lost 2, with 11 bases in between. The length of the CDR3 is 15 residues. CDR3 DNA sequence: TGTGCCAGCAGCTTAGGGGCTAGCTTACAAGAGACCCAGTACTTC. Translation gives CASSLGASLQETQYF.

The CDR3 sequence is CASSPGLAGVTGTDTQYF. The CDR3 DNA reads as TGCGCCAGCAGCCCTGGACTAGCGGGAGTAACGGGCACAGATACGCAGTATTTT. V usage is TRBV5-1 and J usage is TRBJ2-3; TRBD2 matches 13 bases. There are 18 residues in the CDR3. V dropped 4 bases and J dropped 1; count of bases not matched to a gene: 9. CDR1 is SGHRS and CDR2 is YFSETQ in the germline V gene.

J is TRBJ1-3 and V is TRBV19; D is uncertain. Germline CDR1 and CDR2: LNHDA and SQIVND (reference sequence). Trimming removed 5 bases at V and 2 bases at J, with 10 bases between. The CDR3 runs 14 residues. This chain's CDR3 is CASSEEVAGNTIYF. DNA for the CDR3: TGTGCCAGTAGTGAAGAGGTGGCTGGAAACACCATATATTTT.

The chain recombines TRBV27 with TRBJ2-7; D is possibly TRBD1 (7 bases). The ends were cut back, 3 bases at V and 5 bases at J, with 8 bases in the middle. CDR3 length: 12 residues. Germline V lookup: CDR1 MNHEY, CDR2 SMNVEV (reference sequence). The CDR3 nucleotides read TGTGCCAGCAGTTTCAGGGGGGACGAGCAGTACTTC. Its translation is CASSFRGDEQYF.

The chain combines TRBV19 with TRBJ2-1, with D possibly TRBD1 on 5 matching bases. V dropped 7 bases and J dropped 6 bases, with 10 bases sitting between them. Germline CDR1 reads LNHDA; CDR2 reads SQIVND (reference sequence). This CDR3 has 12 residues. The chain's CDR3 is CASTGRGNEQFF. The DNA of the CDR3 is TGTGCCAGTACGGGTAGGGGCAATGAGCAGTTCTTC.

This chain links TRBV4-1 with TRBJ2-5, with 7 bases lining up with TRBD2. The trim removed 1 base at V and 4 bases at J, leaving 6 bases unmatched. In germline, CDR1 is MGHRA, CDR2 YSYEKL. There are 15 residues in the CDR3. In DNA, the CDR3 is TGCGCCAGCAGCCAAGTATCCGGACTAGGAGAGACCCAGTACTTC. Its protein product is CASSQVSGLGETQYF.

The gene calls are TRBV25-1 and TRBJ1-2; D is uncertain. V lost 4 bases and J 4 bases, leaving 13 bases between the germline ends. The germline V gene has CDR1 MGHDK and CDR2 SYGVNS. The CDR3 totals 14 residues. CDR3: CASSATVIGYGYTF. The CDR3 DNA follows: TGTGCCAGCAGTGCGACCGTTATCGGCTATGGCTACACCTTC.

V usage is TRBV5-1 and J usage is TRBJ2-1, with TRBD1 matching over 9 bases. Germline V gene lookup returns CDR1 SGHRS and CDR2 YFSETQ. The junction had 3 bases not matched to a gene; V was cut back by 5 bases and J by 6 bases. The CDR3 has 13 residues. CDR3 sequence reads: CASRWTGANEQFF. Here the CDR3 DNA reads TGCGCCAGCAGATGGACAGGGGCCAATGAGCAGTTCTTC.